This TCR beta chain was identified during a study of blood T cell repertoires in COVID-19. Study information: Nucleic acid was either cDNA or gDNA, and it came from T cells, B-cell-depleted T cells, or PBMCs.

TCRdb's table, derived via immunoSEQ multiplex PCR, lists solely in-frame clones and lacks some. The sample has tens of thousands of clones, roughly 76% seen once. The CDR3 runs 13 residues. Trimming cost V 3 bases and J 11 bases, with 17 bases left between them. The receptor was derived from a woman older than 75 with active or convalescent COVID-19. The specimen sequenced was peripheral blood. This sequence joins TRBV12-3 or TRBV12-4 and TRBJ2-7, with D perhaps TRBD1 (6 bases). CDR3 amino acids: CASSFITSGAKYF. CDR3 coding DNA: TGTGCCAGCAGTTTCATCACTTCAGGGGCTAAGTACTTC.